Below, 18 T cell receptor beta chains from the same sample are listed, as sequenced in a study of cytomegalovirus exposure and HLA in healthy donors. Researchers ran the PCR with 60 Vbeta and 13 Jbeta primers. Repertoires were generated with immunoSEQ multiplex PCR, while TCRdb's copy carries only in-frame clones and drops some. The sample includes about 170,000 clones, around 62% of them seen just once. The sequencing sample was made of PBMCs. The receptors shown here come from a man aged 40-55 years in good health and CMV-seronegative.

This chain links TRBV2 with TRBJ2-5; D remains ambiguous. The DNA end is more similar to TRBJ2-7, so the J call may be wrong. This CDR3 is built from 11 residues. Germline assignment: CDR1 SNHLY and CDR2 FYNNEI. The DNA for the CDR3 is TGTGCCAGCAGGAGCCCCTACGAGCAGTACTTC. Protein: CASRSPYEQYF.

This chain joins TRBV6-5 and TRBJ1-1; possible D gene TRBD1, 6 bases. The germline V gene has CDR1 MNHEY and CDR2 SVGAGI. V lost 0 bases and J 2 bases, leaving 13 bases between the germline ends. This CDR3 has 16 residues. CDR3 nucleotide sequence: TGTGCCAGCAGTTACTCGGCTGGACAGCGAAACACTGAAGCTTTCTTT. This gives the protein CASSYSAGQRNTEAFF.

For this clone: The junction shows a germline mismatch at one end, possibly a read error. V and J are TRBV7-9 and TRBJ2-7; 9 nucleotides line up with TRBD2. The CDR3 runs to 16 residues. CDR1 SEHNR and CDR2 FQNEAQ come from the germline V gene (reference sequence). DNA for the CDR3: TGTTCCAGCAGCTTAGGGCCTAGCGGGGTGTCCTACGAGCAGTACTTC. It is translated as CSSSLGPSGVSYEQYF.

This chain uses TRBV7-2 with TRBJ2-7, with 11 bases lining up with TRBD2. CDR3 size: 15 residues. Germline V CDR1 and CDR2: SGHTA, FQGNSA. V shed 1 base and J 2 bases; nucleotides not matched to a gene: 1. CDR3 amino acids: CASSLVAGGTYEQYF. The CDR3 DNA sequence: TGTGCCAGCAGCTTAGTAGCGGGAGGGACCTACGAGCAGTACTTC.

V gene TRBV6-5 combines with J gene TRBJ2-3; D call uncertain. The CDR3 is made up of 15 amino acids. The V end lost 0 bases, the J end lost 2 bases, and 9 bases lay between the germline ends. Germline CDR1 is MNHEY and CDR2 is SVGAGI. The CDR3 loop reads CASSYSGVNTDTQYF. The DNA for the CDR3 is TGTGCCAGCAGTTACTCCGGAGTGAACACAGATACGCAGTATTTT.

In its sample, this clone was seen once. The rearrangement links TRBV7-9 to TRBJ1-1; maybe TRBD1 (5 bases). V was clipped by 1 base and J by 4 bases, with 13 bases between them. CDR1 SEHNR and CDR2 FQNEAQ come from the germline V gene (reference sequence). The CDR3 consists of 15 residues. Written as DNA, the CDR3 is TGTGCCAGCAGCTTAGACGTTAGGAGGGGCACTGAAGCTTTCTTT. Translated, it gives CASSLDVRRGTEAFF. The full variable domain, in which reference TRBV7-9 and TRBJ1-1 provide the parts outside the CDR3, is DTGVSQNPRHKITKRGQNVTFRCDPISEHNRLYWYRQTLGQGPEFLTYFQNEAQLEKSRLLSDRFSAERPKGSFSTLEIQRTEQGDSAMYLCASSLDVRRGTEAFFGQGTRLTVV.

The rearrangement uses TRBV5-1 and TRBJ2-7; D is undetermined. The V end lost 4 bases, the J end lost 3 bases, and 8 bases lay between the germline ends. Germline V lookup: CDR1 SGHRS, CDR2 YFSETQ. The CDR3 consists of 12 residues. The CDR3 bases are TGCGCCAGCAGCCCCAACAGCTACGAGCAGTACTTC. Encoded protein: CASSPNSYEQYF.

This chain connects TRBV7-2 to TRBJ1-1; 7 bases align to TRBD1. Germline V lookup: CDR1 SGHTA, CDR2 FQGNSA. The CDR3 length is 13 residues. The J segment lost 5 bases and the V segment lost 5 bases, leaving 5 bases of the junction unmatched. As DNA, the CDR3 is TGTGCCAGCAGCGCCGACAGGGCTACTGAAGCTTTCTTT. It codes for CASSADRATEAFF.

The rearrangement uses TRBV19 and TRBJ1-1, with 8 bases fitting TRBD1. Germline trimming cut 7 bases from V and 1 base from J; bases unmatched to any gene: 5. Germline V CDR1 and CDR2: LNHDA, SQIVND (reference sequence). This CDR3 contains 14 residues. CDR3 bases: TGTGCCAGTAAGACAGGGGTTGGGAACACTGAAGCTTTCTTT. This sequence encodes CASKTGVGNTEAFF.

The CDR3 reads CASSLGLADTTGELFF. DNA of the CDR3: TGTGCCAGCAGCCTGGGACTAGCGGATACTACCGGGGAGCTGTTTTTT. This chain uses TRBV9 with TRBJ2-2, with 11 bases matching TRBD2. J was trimmed by 5 bases and V by 4 bases; bases with no gene match: 7. CDR3 length: 16 residues. Germline CDR1 SGDLS, CDR2 YYNGEE.

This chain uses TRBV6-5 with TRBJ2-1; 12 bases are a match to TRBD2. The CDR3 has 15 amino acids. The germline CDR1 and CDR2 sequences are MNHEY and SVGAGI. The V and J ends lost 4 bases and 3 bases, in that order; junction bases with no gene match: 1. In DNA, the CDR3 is TGTGCCAGCAGTTTGACTAGCGGGAGCTACAATGAGCAGTTCTTC. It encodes CASSLTSGSYNEQFF.

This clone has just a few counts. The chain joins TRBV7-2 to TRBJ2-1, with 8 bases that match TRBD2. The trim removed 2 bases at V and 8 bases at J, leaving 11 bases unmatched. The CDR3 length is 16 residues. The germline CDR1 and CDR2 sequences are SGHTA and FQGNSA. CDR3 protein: CASSLMPQRGIHEQFF. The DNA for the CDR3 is TGTGCCAGCAGCTTAATGCCCCAGCGGGGGATTCATGAGCAGTTCTTC.

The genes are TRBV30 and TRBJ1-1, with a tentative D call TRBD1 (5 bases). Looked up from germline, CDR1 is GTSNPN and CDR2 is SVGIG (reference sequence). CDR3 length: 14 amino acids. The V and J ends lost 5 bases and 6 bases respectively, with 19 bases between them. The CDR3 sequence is CAWARRREVAEAFF. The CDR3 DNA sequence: TGTGCCTGGGCCAGGCGCAGGGAGGTGGCTGAAGCTTTCTTT.

In DNA form, the CDR3 reads TGTGCCAGCAGCTTAGCGGCAGGGAAGAACACTGAAGCTTTCTTT. It specifies CASSLAAGKNTEAFF. The rearrangement joins TRBV7-9 to TRBJ1-1; TRBD1 might be the D (5 bases). Trimming left V 0 bases short and J 1 base short, with 9 bases between. Germline lookup yields CDR1 SEHNR and CDR2 FQNEAQ (reference sequence). This CDR3 is 15 amino acids long.

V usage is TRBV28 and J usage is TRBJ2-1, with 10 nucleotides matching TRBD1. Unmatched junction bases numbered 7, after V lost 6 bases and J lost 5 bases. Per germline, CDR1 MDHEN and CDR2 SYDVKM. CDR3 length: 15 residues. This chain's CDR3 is CASRAGQGVDNEQFF. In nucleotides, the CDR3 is TGTGCCAGCAGAGCAGGACAGGGGGTGGACAATGAGCAGTTCTTC.

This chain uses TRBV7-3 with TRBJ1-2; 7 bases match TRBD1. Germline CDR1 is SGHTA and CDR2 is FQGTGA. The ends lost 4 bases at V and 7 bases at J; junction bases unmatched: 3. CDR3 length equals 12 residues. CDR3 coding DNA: TGTGCCAGCAGCTCATACAGGGGTGGCTACACCTTC. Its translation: CASSSYRGGYTF.

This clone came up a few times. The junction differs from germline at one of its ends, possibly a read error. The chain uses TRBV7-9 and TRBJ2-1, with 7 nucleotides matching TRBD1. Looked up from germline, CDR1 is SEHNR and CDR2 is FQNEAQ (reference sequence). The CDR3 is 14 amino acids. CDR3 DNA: TGTTCCAGCAGCTTCACGACAGGGTACGATGAGCAGTTCTTC. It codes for CSSSFTTGYDEQFF.

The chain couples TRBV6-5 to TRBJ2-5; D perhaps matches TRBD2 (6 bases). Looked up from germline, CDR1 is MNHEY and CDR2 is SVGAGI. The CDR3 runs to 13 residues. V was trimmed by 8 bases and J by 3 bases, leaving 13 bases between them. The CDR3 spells CASAQWGEETQYF. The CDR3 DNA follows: TGTGCCAGCGCACAATGGGGGGAAGAGACCCAGTACTTC.